The rows below give T cell receptor beta chains drawn from one sample of a study of cytomegalovirus exposure and HLA in healthy donors. Method: immunoSEQ multiplex PCR; TCRdb's copy keeps in-frame clones and lacks some. Of around 70,000 clones listed, approximately 79% are singletons. What was sequenced was PBMCs. These receptor sequences come from a woman in her thirties or forties in good health and CMV-seropositive. Each CDR3 is given with its conserved first and last residue. The D gene is left open where the match is weak. Some rows mark clone size as missing; the rest say once, few, many or name a class of expanded clone.

d_gene	v_gene	abundance	j_gene	CDR3aa	CDR3nt
TRBD1	TRBV7-9	few	TRBJ1-5	CASSLGTGNQPQHF	TGTGCCAGCAGCTTAGGGACAGGGAATCAGCCCCAGCATTTT
TRBD1	TRBV12-5	few	TRBJ1-4	CASGLGQGGEKLFF	TGTGCTAGTGGTTTGGGACAGGGAGGTGAAAAACTGTTTTTT
.	TRBV5-4	few	TRBJ2-3	CASSFEGGDTQYF	TGTGCCAGCAGCTTCGAGGGGGGGGATACGCAGTATTTT
TRBD1	TRBV7-6	.	TRBJ2-7	CASSSTGDEQYF	TGTGCCAGCAGCTCGACAGGGGACGAGCAGTACTTC
TRBD1	TRBV9	few	TRBJ1-2	CASSVAVAGQGGYTF	TGTGCCAGCAGCGTAGCTGTAGCAGGACAGGGTGGCTACACCTTC
TRBD1	TRBV7-2	.	TRBJ1-6	CASSLLGQSSYNSPLHF	TGTGCCAGCAGCTTACTGGGACAGAGCTCCTATAATTCACCCCTCCACTTT
TRBD1	TRBV5-1	.	TRBJ2-7	CASSFRGLSWEQYF	TGCGCCAGCAGCTTCAGGGGGCTCTCGTGGGAGCAGTACTTC
.	TRBV25-1	.	TRBJ2-7	CASSEAQGSVEQYF	TGTGCCAGCAGTGAGGCCCAGGGGTCGGTCGAGCAGTACTTC
.	TRBV5-8	.	TRBJ2-5	CASSRGQLGETQYF	TGTGCCAGCAGCCGAGGACAGTTAGGGGAGACCCAGTACTTC
TRBD1	TRBV2	.	TRBJ1-5	CASSTQGQGDQPQHF	TGTGCCAGCAGTACCCAGGGACAGGGCGATCAGCCCCAGCATTTT
.	TRBV5-1	.	TRBJ2-5	CASNVATGQETQYF	TGCGCCAGCAACGTAGCGACTGGCCAAGAGACCCAGTACTTC
TRBD2	TRBV4-1	few	TRBJ2-3	CASSQVLASGSQYF	TGCGCCAGCAGCCAAGTCTTAGCCAGCGGGAGTCAGTATTTT
.	TRBV9	.	TRBJ1-1	CACAQGADTEAFF	TGTGCCTGTGCGCAAGGGGCAGACACTGAAGCTTTCTTT
TRBD2	TRBV25-1	.	TRBJ2-7	CASSEWGTGGGRGEQYF	TGTGCCAGCAGTGAATGGGGGACGGGCGGGGGGCGCGGCGAGCAGTACTTC
.	TRBV29-1	many	TRBJ2-7	CSVEDLQGSEQYF	TGCAGCGTTGAAGATCTTCAGGGTTCCGAGCAGTACTTC
.	TRBV7-8	.	TRBJ1-6	CASSIRRGQVKANSPLHF	TGTGCCAGCAGCATACGCAGGGGACAAGTCAAGGCTAATTCACCCCTCCACTTT
.	TRBV5-4	.	TRBJ2-3	CASSGGYTDTQYF	TGTGCCAGCAGCGGGGGGTACACAGATACGCAGTATTTT
.	TRBV13	once	TRBJ2-5	CASSSRTGHEETQYF	TGTGCCAGCAGCTCGAGAACAGGTCACGAGGAGACCCAGTACTTC
.	TRBV7-9	.	TRBJ2-7	CASSTEYEQYF	TGTGCCAGCAGCACAGAGTACGAGCAGTACTTC
TRBD1	TRBV7-8	.	TRBJ2-7	CASTPYYISQGAKEQYF	TGTGCCAGCACCCCTTATTATATCTCCCAGGGGGCGAAGGAGCAGTACTTC
TRBD1	TRBV5-1	.	TRBJ1-1	CASSRRTPGQGVNTEAFF	TGCGCCAGCAGCCGCAGAACCCCGGGACAGGGAGTGAACACTGAAGCTTTCTTT
TRBD1	TRBV18	.	TRBJ1-1	CASSPLQDQGDEAFF	TGTGCCAGCTCACCCCTTCAGGATCAGGGGGACGAGGCTTTCTTT
.	TRBV5-1	.	TRBJ1-1	CASSREYANTEAFF	TGCGCCAGCAGCAGGGAGTATGCGAACACTGAAGCTTTCTTT
TRBD2	TRBV20-1	.	TRBJ2-1	CSAAGLQFF	TGCAGTGCCGCGGGACTACAGTTCTTC
TRBD1	TRBV5-6	.	TRBJ2-5	CASSSGRDRGFQETQYF	TGTGCCAGCAGCTCTGGCCGGGACAGGGGGTTCCAAGAGACCCAGTACTTC
TRBD1	TRBV6-1	.	TRBJ1-1	CASSEALGGPGAFF	TGTGCCAGCAGTGAAGCGCTAGGGGGCCCTGGGGCTTTCTTT
TRBD1	TRBV2	.	TRBJ2-1	CASTRGQGLTYNEQFF	TGTGCCAGCACGCGGGGACAGGGGCTCACCTACAATGAGCAGTTCTTC
.	TRBV7-9	.	TRBJ2-3	CASSSRRTVTDTQYF	TGTGCCAGCAGCTCGAGAAGGACAGTCACAGATACGCAGTATTTT
TRBD2	TRBV5-6	.	TRBJ2-3	CASSLGISGFNTDTQYF	TGTGCCAGCAGCTTGGGTATTAGCGGGTTTAACACAGATACGCAGTATTTT
.	TRBV5-1	.	TRBJ2-5	CASSLDGGETQYF	TGCGCCAGCAGCTTGGATGGCGGAGAGACCCAGTACTTC
.	TRBV19	.	TRBJ1-5	CASSLATNNQPQHF	TGTGCCAGTAGTCTCGCAACAAACAATCAGCCCCAGCATTTT
TRBD1	TRBV19	.	TRBJ2-2	CASSIGAGQGVGELFF	TGTGCCAGTAGTATAGGGGCAGGACAGGGCGTCGGGGAGCTGTTTTTT
TRBD1	TRBV6-5	.	TRBJ1-6	CASSSRQGGSGPLHF	TGTGCCAGCAGTTCCCGACAGGGCGGATCAGGACCCCTCCACTTT
.	TRBV20-1	.	TRBJ1-3	CSARRGGLYF	TGCAGTGCCAGGAGGGGGGGCCTATATTTT
.	TRBV15	few	TRBJ2-7	CATSRDLLSYEQYF	TGTGCCACCAGCAGAGATCTCCTCTCCTACGAGCAGTACTTC
TRBD1	TRBV5-6	once	TRBJ1-5	CASTRQGWSNQPQHF	TGTGCCAGCACCCGACAGGGATGGAGCAATCAGCCCCAGCATTTT
.	TRBV7-9	.	TRBJ1-1	CASSLVPWGGLIVTEAFF	TGTGCCAGCAGCTTAGTCCCTTGGGGAGGGCTTATTGTAACTGAAGCTTTCTTT
TRBD1	TRBV5-6	.	TRBJ2-5	CASSVRDRGTQYF	TGTGCCAGCAGCGTCCGGGACAGGGGGACCCAGTACTTC
.	TRBV19	.	TRBJ1-1	CASSVEGGVTEAFF	TGTGCCAGTAGTGTTGAAGGCGGGGTCACTGAAGCTTTCTTT
TRBD1	TRBV5-4	.	TRBJ2-7	CASSTQGAEEQYF	TGTGCCAGCAGTACCCAGGGGGCTGAAGAGCAGTACTTC